This T cell receptor beta chain was recovered during a study of OX40 agonist ivuxolimab in advanced cancers. As regards this clone: Its antigen is not known.

Study outcomes and limitations: The mean number of expanded clones was higher in CD8+ T cells than in CD4+.

Repertoires were generated with immunoSEQ multiplex PCR, while TCRdb's copy carries only in-frame clones and drops some. The table includes about 28,000 clones, almost 85% detected once. Trimming took 2 bases from V and 5 from J; bases not matched to a gene: 2. The CDR3 loop spans 13 amino acids. CDR1 is LNHDA and CDR2 is SQIVND in the germline V gene (reference sequence). The source material was CD4+ or CD8+ T cells sorted from blood, sampled in a trial of the OX40 agonist ivuxolimab. The receptor was derived from an adult with an advanced solid tumor such as melanoma, head and neck, liver or kidney cancer. The chain employs TRBV19 and TRBJ2-5; 7 bases map to TRBD1. The CDR3 DNA reads as TGTGCCAGTAGTATAACAGGGGACGAGACCCAGTACTTC. It is translated as CASSITGDETQYF.